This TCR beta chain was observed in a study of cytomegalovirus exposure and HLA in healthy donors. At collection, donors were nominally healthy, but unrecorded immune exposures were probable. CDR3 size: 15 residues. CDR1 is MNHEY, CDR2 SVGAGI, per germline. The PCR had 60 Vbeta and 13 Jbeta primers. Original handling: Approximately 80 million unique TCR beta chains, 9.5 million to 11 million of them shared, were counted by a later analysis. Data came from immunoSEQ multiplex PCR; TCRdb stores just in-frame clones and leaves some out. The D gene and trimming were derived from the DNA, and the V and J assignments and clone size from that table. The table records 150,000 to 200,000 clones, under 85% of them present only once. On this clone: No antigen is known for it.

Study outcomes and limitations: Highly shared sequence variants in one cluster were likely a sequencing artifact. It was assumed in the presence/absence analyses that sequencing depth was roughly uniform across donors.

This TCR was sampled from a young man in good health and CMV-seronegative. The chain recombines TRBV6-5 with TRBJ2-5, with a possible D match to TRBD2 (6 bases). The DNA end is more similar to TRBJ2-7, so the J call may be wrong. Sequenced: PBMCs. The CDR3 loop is CASSRDLGLLYEQYF. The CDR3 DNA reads TGTGCCAGCAGTCGCGACCTGGGACTCCTCTACGAGCAGTACTTC.